This entry describes one TCR beta chain. Looked up from germline, CDR1 is LGHNA and CDR2 is YNFKEQ. The CDR3 runs 16 residues. The junction had 5 bases not matched to a gene; V was cut back by 3 bases and J by 5 bases. The data are from a study of blood T cell repertoires in COVID-19. Background on the study: Sites across the United States, Italy and Spain contributed samples from acute and convalescent COVID-19. From T cells, B-cell-depleted T cells, or PBMCs came the material, which was cDNA or gDNA.

Original processing methods: Amplification of reference gene primers provided the estimated nucleated cell counts. Produced via immunoSEQ multiplex PCR; TCRdb's table is partial and in-frame only. V, J and clone size were drawn from that table, and D and trimming were deduced from the DNA. The repertoire has over 200,000 clones, roughly 92% of them found once; the top ten carry 0.7% to 0.85%. Patients at the Seattle site were enrolled during active infection and followed longitudinally. The rearrangement joins TRBV4-2 to TRBJ2-3; 13 nucleotides match TRBD2. Sequencing was done on a sample of peripheral blood. The clonotype comes from a man aged 55 to 69 with COVID-19, enrolled during active disease. The DNA of the CDR3 is TGTGCCAGCAGCCACGGACTAGCGGGAGTTCTAGATACGCAGTATTTT. This sequence encodes CASSHGLAGVLDTQYF.